These T cell receptor beta chains were read from a single sample in a study of T cell repertoires in cytomegalovirus infection. MiXCR, run by TCRdb on the reads, gives a single entry per CDR3 protein. The sample lists 230,000 or so distinct CDR3 sequences, 15% to 20% occurring once. The specimen was CD8+ T cells from PBMCs. Every receptor here comes from a human donor in good health (CMV status not recorded). Some clones in this sample may be carry-over from other donors' samples. Both conserved end residues are part of each CDR3. Each record gives: V gene, clone size, D gene, J gene, CDR3 protein, CDR3 DNA. D genes are given only for firm matches. Only some rows state a clone size, as once, few, many or a class for expanded clones.

V: TRBV7-9
size: .
D: .
J: TRBJ1-1
CDR3: CASSWGYEAFF
DNA: TGTGCCAGCAGCTGGGGTTATGAAGCTTTCTTT

V: TRBV23-1
size: few
D: .
J: TRBJ2-7
CDR3: CASSQFLGQKTTYEQYF
DNA: TGCGCCAGCAGTCAATTTCTTGGGCAGAAAACTACCTACGAGCAGTACTTC

V: TRBV7-9
size: many
D: .
J: TRBJ1-2
CDR3: CASSFGGGYTF
DNA: TGTGCCAGCTCCTTTGGGGGTGGCTACACCTTC

V: TRBV28
size: many
D: .
J: TRBJ1-1
CDR3: CASKSGGQGNTEAFF
DNA: TGTGCCAGCAAGTCCGGGGGGCAGGGGAACACTGAAGCTTTCTTT

V: TRBV7-4
size: few
D: .
J: TRBJ2-6
CDR3: CASSFDGRRVAGANVLTF
DNA: TGTGCCAGCAGCTTCGACGGACGCCGAGTAGCTGGGGCCAACGTCCTGACTTTC

V: TRBV6-1
size: .
D: .
J: TRBJ1-1
CDR3: CASSYGRNAEAFF
DNA: TGTGCCAGCAGTTATGGGAGGAACGCTGAAGCTTTCTTT

V: TRBV20-1
size: .
D: .
J: TRBJ1-1
CDR3: CSAPRGFMNTEAFF
DNA: TGCAGTGCCCCTAGGGGGTTCATGAACACTGAAGCTTTCTTT

V: TRBV7-8
size: many
D: .
J: TRBJ2-2
CDR3: CASSYRGAGDTGELFF
DNA: TGTGCCAGCAGCTACCGAGGGGCAGGGGACACCGGGGAGCTGTTTTTT

V: TRBV6-2/TRBV6-3
size: .
D: TRBD1
J: TRBJ2-7
CDR3: CASSSFQGATYEQYF
DNA: TGTGCCAGCAGTTCCTTCCAGGGGGCAACATACGAGCAGTACTTC

V: TRBV20-1
size: few
D: TRBD2
J: TRBJ2-1
CDR3: CSATGLAGENPYNEQFF
DNA: TGCAGTGCTACGGGACTAGCGGGGGAGAATCCCTACAATGAGCAGTTCTTC

V: TRBV4-1
size: .
D: .
J: TRBJ2-7
CDR3: CASSQEGTVTIEQYF
DNA: TGCGCCAGCAGCCAAGAAGGGACCGTAACTATCGAGCAGTACTTC

V: TRBV7-2
size: many
D: .
J: TRBJ1-2
CDR3: CASSLTTGVGTF
DNA: TGTGCCAGCAGCTTAACTACGGGAGTAGGGACCTTC

V: TRBV12-3/TRBV12-4
size: many
D: TRBD1
J: TRBJ1-1
CDR3: CASKTGGTEAFF
DNA: TGTGCTTCCAAAACAGGGGGCACTGAAGCTTTCTTT

V: TRBV7-9
size: many
D: .
J: TRBJ2-3
CDR3: CASSLASGAFPDTQYF
DNA: TGTGCCAGCAGCTTAGCTTCAGGGGCTTTCCCAGATACGCAGTATTTT

V: TRBV7-9
size: few
D: .
J: TRBJ2-3
CDR3: CASATPTAGQTDTQYF
DNA: TGTGCCAGCGCAACTCCCACCGCAGGTCAGACAGATACGCAGTATTTT

V: TRBV7-6
size: many
D: .
J: TRBJ1-5
CDR3: CASSLGGAEGPQHF
DNA: TGTGCCAGCAGCCTCGGGGGGGCAGAAGGACCCCAGCATTTT

V: TRBV7-8
size: many
D: .
J: TRBJ2-2
CDR3: CASSLFRLGRANTGELFF
DNA: TGTGCCAGCAGCTTATTCCGGTTGGGTAGGGCGAACACCGGGGAGCTGTTTTTT

V: TRBV11-2
size: few
D: .
J: TRBJ2-1
CDR3: CASRFTGTDFGFF
DNA: TGTGCCAGCAGGTTTACCGGGACCGATTTCGGGTTCTTC

V: TRBV18
size: few
D: TRBD1
J: TRBJ2-7
CDR3: CASSHGTGFYEQYF
DNA: TGTGCCAGCTCCCATGGGACAGGGTTCTACGAGCAGTACTTC

V: TRBV19
size: few
D: .
J: TRBJ1-1
CDR3: CASSIDLLWQHDPNTEAFF
DNA: TGTGCCAGTAGTATAGATCTATTGTGGCAGCATGATCCGAACACTGAAGCTTTCTTT

V: TRBV6-1
size: .
D: TRBD1
J: TRBJ1-2
CDR3: CASSYTLLGQGQGAYYGYTF
DNA: TGTGCCAGCAGTTACACACTCCTGGGGCAGGGACAGGGGGCGTACTATGGCTACACCTTC

V: TRBV5-1
size: few
D: .
J: TRBJ2-7
CDR3: CASSLAAIDEQYF
DNA: TGCGCCAGCAGCTTGGCCGCTATAGACGAGCAGTACTTC

V: TRBV29-1
size: .
D: .
J: TRBJ2-7
CDR3: CSVVGQGAPYEQYF
DNA: TGCAGCGTTGTAGGTCAGGGAGCACCCTACGAGCAGTACTTC

V: TRBV7-4
size: once
D: .
J: TRBJ2-2
CDR3: CASSLWPGELFF
DNA: TGTGCCAGCAGCTTATGGCCGGGAGAGCTGTTTTTT

V: TRBV27
size: few
D: TRBD2
J: TRBJ2-7
CDR3: CASSLSGTSGGFYEQYF
DNA: TGTGCCAGCAGTTTATCGGGGACTAGCGGGGGGTTCTACGAGCAGTACTTC

V: TRBV29-1
size: many
D: .
J: TRBJ2-7
CDR3: CSVLTTDSSYEQYF
DNA: TGCAGCGTTCTCACTACGGACAGCTCCTACGAGCAGTACTTC

V: TRBV20-1
size: .
D: TRBD2
J: TRBJ2-1
CDR3: CSAREPGGGYEQFF
DNA: TGCAGTGCTAGAGAACCGGGAGGCGGGTATGAGCAGTTCTTC

V: TRBV7-9
size: many
D: .
J: TRBJ1-2
CDR3: CASSLTGLTNYGYTF
DNA: TGTGCCAGCAGCTTAACGGGACTGACTAACTATGGCTACACCTTC